This TCR beta chain originates from a study of T cell repertoires in cytomegalovirus infection. Background on the study: Recently identified HLA-C-restricted CMV epitopes were used, and well-studied HLA-B-restricted CMV epitopes were used as well. A matching HLA type, together with CMV infection, was signaled by public TCR beta signatures.

TCRdb re-analysed the reads in MiXCR, keeping a single row per CDR3 protein. Here the sample spans about 830,000 distinct CDR3 sequences, about 33% being singletons. This clonotype was seen a few times. Its specificity is not known. The V gene end was trimmed by 5 bases and the J gene end by 5 bases; junction bases not matched to a gene: 14. The CDR3 loop spans 17 amino acids. Germline values: CDR1 SGHTA, CDR2 FQGNSA. The sample was cultured CD8+ T cells from PBMCs, taken from culture after CMV antigen stimulation. The TCR originated in a human donor in good health (CMV status not recorded). Some clones in this sample may be carry-over from other donors' samples. The chain carries TRBV7-2 and TRBJ1-1; 10 bases are a match to TRBD1. CDR3 in amino acids: CASSPFLLDRGGTEAFF. CDR3 DNA sequence: TGTGCCAGCAGCCCTTTTCTATTGGACAGGGGGGGTACTGAAGCTTTCTTT.